The 25 T cell receptor beta chains listed next were all sequenced from one sample in a study of blood T cell repertoires in COVID-19. The protocol was immunoSEQ multiplex PCR, while the TCRdb copy is restricted to in-frame clones and leaves out a portion. This sample has 70,000 to 95,000 clones, with around 88% found just once. Sequencing input: peripheral blood. The source is a woman in her seventies with acute or convalescent COVID-19.

The chain has TRBV28 and TRBJ1-2; possible D gene TRBD1, 6 bases. The germline V gene has CDR1 MDHEN and CDR2 SYDVKM. There are 14 residues in the CDR3. V lost 6 bases and J 4 bases, leaving 15 bases between the germline ends. CDR3 DNA: TGTGCCAGCAGAAACACAGGGAACCTCTATGGCTACACCTTC. Translated, it gives CASRNTGNLYGYTF.

The chain couples TRBV12-3 or TRBV12-4 to TRBJ1-2; a possible D gene is TRBD1 (5 bases). This CDR3 region has 13 residues. Trimming removed 6 bases from V and 4 bases from J, with 12 bases in between. The CDR3 sequence: CASRGTGSYGYTF. In nucleotides, the CDR3 is TGTGCCAGCAGAGGCACAGGCAGCTATGGCTACACCTTC.

This clone has a single count. The chain combines TRBV30 with TRBJ2-7; maybe TRBD2 (6 bases). The V end was cut by 7 bases, the J end by 2 bases, with 9 bases between. The length of the CDR3 is 11 residues. Germline CDR1 is GTSNPN and CDR2 is SVGIG (reference sequence). CDR3 nucleotides: TGTGCCTCAAGACTAGCCTACGAGCAGTACTTC. This translates into CASRLAYEQYF.

The V and J genes are TRBV3-1 (or the pseudogene TRBV3-2) and TRBJ1-2, with D perhaps TRBD1 (5 bases). The V gene lost 0 bases and the J gene lost 6 bases, with 11 bases spanning the gap. The CDR3 has 14 residues. Germline values: CDR1 LGHDT, CDR2 YNNKEL (reference sequence). Here the CDR3 reads CASSQDAGVDGYTF. The DNA of the CDR3 is TGTGCCAGCAGCCAAGATGCGGGGGTCGATGGCTACACCTTC.

This clone was observed once. This rearrangement joins TRBV27 to TRBJ2-5; unclear D gene. V lost 5 bases, J lost 7 bases, and 17 bases lay in between. Germline assignment: CDR1 MNHEY and CDR2 SMNVEV (reference sequence). The CDR3 spans 14 residues. The CDR3 DNA reads TGTGCCAGCAGTCCCGACACCGACCCAGGGACCCAGTACTTC. Translating gives CASSPDTDPGTQYF.

V is TRBV10-3 and J is TRBJ1-1; 7 positions match TRBD1. Germline trimming cut 11 bases from V and 7 bases from J; bases unmatched to any gene: 13. The germline CDR1 and CDR2 sequences are ENHRY and SYGVKD. The CDR3 has 13 amino acids. The CDR3 loop reads CAVGQLGRDEAFF. The DNA of the CDR3 is TGTGCCGTGGGACAGCTAGGTCGAGATGAAGCTTTCTTT.

The chain recombines TRBV27 with TRBJ2-5, with 7 bases identical to TRBD1. The CDR3 runs to 15 residues. Germline CDR1 and CDR2: MNHEY and SMNVEV (reference sequence). V lost 5 bases, J lost 5 bases, and 11 bases stayed unmatched. CDR3 sequence reads: CASSPSGTVPETQYF. CDR3 coding DNA: TGTGCCAGCAGTCCGTCCGGGACAGTTCCTGAGACCCAGTACTTC.

This chain connects TRBV27 to TRBJ1-2; TRBD1 aligns across 7 bases. The CDR3 spans 13 residues. Germline V gene sequence: CDR1 MNHEY, CDR2 SMNVEV (reference sequence). The V and J ends lost 5 bases and 4 bases, in that order; junction bases with no gene match: 4. The CDR3 here is CASSRQGFYGYTF. CDR3 coding DNA: TGTGCCAGCAGTAGACAGGGATTCTATGGCTACACCTTC.

As DNA, the CDR3 is TGTGCCAGCAGCTCCGGGACAGGGAACTATGGCTACACCTTC. Translating it yields CASSSGTGNYGYTF. The rearrangement links TRBV5-4 to TRBJ1-2, with 9 bases fitting TRBD1. CDR3 length: 14 residues. Germline CDR1 is SGHNT and CDR2 is YYREEE (reference sequence). After removal of 3 bases from V and 2 bases from J, the junction contained 2 bases not matched to a gene.

The chain recombines TRBV7-9 with TRBJ1-4; 11 bases map to TRBD1. The V and J ends lost 5 bases and 5 bases, in that order; junction bases with no gene match: 7. The CDR3 covers 16 residues. Germline CDR1 and CDR2: SEHNR and FQNEAQ (reference sequence). CDR3 nucleotides: TGTGCCAGCAGCAGGACAGGGGGCCTTTGGAATGAAAAACTGTTTTTT. Translation gives CASSRTGGLWNEKLFF.

The genes are TRBV11-1 and TRBJ2-3; tentatively, D is TRBD2 (6 bases). The CDR3 length is 16 residues. Germline V CDR1 and CDR2: SGHAT, FQDESV (reference sequence). Trimming took 1 base from V and 1 from J, leaving 12 bases between them. Written as DNA, the CDR3 is TGTGCCAGCAGCTTAGGATCGGGGGTCCGCACAGATACGCAGTATTTT. This sequence encodes CASSLGSGVRTDTQYF.

The sample holds one count of this clone. V usage is TRBV28 and J usage is TRBJ2-1; TRBD1 matches at 9 bases. Germline CDR1 is MDHEN and CDR2 is SYDVKM. V lost 10 bases to trimming and J lost 4 bases; unmatched junction nucleotides: 11. The CDR3 runs 15 residues. The CDR3 loop reads CATTETGGEYNEQFF. The CDR3 coding sequence is TGTGCCACTACGGAAACAGGGGGCGAGTACAATGAGCAGTTCTTC.

The chain joins TRBV19 to TRBJ1-4, with no clear D. V was pared by 4 bases and J by 5 bases, with 14 bases between. Germline values: CDR1 LNHDA, CDR2 SQIVND (reference sequence). This CDR3 spans 15 amino acids. In DNA, the CDR3 is TGTGCCAGTAGTAGTTTCTCCGGAGGGAATGAAAAACTGTTTTTT. Protein product: CASSSFSGGNEKLFF.

The chain couples TRBV24-1 to TRBJ2-5; D perhaps matches TRBD2 (5 bases). The germline gives CDR1 KGHDR, CDR2 SFDVKD. The ends were cut back, 9 bases at V and 2 bases at J, with 12 bases in the middle. This CDR3 has 13 residues. This CDR3 is CATAPGKQETQYF. As DNA, the CDR3 is TGTGCCACCGCTCCGGGGAAACAAGAGACCCAGTACTTC.

The rearrangement uses TRBV30 and TRBJ2-7, with 8 nucleotides matching TRBD1. Per the germline V gene, CDR1 is GTSNPN and CDR2 is SVGIG (reference sequence). The ends lost 1 base at V and 6 bases at J; junction bases unmatched: 11. The CDR3 runs to 15 residues. CDR3 coding DNA: TGTGCCTGGAGTGGGACCCCGACAGGGGCGGCCGAGCAGTACTTC. This codes for CAWSGTPTGAAEQYF.

This clone was seen only a few times. The chain links TRBV7-9 to TRBJ2-1; the match to TRBD2 covers 13 bases. CDR3 size: 17 residues. Trimming took 1 base from V and 10 from J; bases not matched to a gene: 10. Germline assignment: CDR1 SEHNR and CDR2 FQNEAQ (reference sequence). CDR3 in amino acids: CASSLVTSGGYAGEQFF. Here the CDR3 DNA reads TGTGCCAGCAGCTTAGTGACTAGCGGGGGGTACGCGGGAGAGCAGTTCTTC.

The genes are TRBV5-1 and TRBJ1-6, with a possible D match to TRBD1 (5 bases). The CDR3 runs 15 residues. V shed 0 bases and J shed 5 bases, with 9 bases lying between them. Looked up from germline, CDR1 is SGHRS and CDR2 is YFSETQ. The CDR3 region is CASSLGQGNNSPLHF. CDR3 in DNA: TGCGCCAGCAGCTTGGGCCAGGGAAATAATTCACCCCTCCACTTT.

V usage is TRBV7-9 and J usage is TRBJ2-5; possible D gene TRBD2, 6 bases. Looked up from germline, CDR1 is SEHNR and CDR2 is FQNEAQ (reference sequence). This CDR3 has 15 amino acids. Trimming took 4 bases from V and 2 from J, leaving 14 bases between them. The CDR3 is CASSYPGLGQETQYF. For the CDR3, the DNA is TGTGCCAGCAGCTACCCGGGACTGGGACAAGAGACCCAGTACTTC.

J is TRBJ1-5 and V is TRBV28; maybe TRBD1 (6 bases). CDR3 length equals 15 residues. The germline V and J ends were trimmed by 4 bases and 4 bases, with 14 bases remaining between them. From germline, CDR1 is MDHEN and CDR2 SYDVKM. In nucleotides, the CDR3 is TGTGCCAGCAGTTCACAGGGAAATGGAAATCAGCCCCAGCATTTT. This codes for CASSSQGNGNQPQHF.

The chain uses TRBV5-1 and TRBJ2-3, with a tentative D call TRBD1 (5 bases). The germline V and J ends were trimmed by 4 bases and 2 bases, with 11 bases remaining between them. The germline V gene encodes CDR1 SGHRS and CDR2 YFSETQ. The CDR3 runs 14 residues. CDR3 nucleotide sequence: TGCGCCAGCAGCCCGGACACCTACACAGATACGCAGTATTTT. Translating gives CASSPDTYTDTQYF.

CDR3 amino acids: CASETARGGEAFF. The CDR3 coding sequence is TGTGCCAGCGAAACCGCTAGGGGGGGGGAAGCTTTCTTT. The gene calls are TRBV6-5 and TRBJ1-1, with a weak D call TRBD1 (6 bases). Trimming took off 8 bases at V and 8 bases at J, with 18 bases between the two ends. This CDR3 contains 13 residues. Germline CDR1 and CDR2: MNHEY and SVGAGI.

J is TRBJ2-7 and V is TRBV9; D unresolved. Germline V lookup: CDR1 SGDLS, CDR2 YYNGEE. V was trimmed by 3 bases and J by 2 bases, leaving 12 bases between them. This CDR3 has 14 residues. CDR3 DNA: TGTGCCAGCAGCGGTAGCTTTTCCCCCTACGAGCAGTACTTC. Amino acid sequence: CASSGSFSPYEQYF. The full variable domain, its missing parts supplied by reference TRBV9 and TRBJ2-7, is DSGVTQTPKHLITATGQRVTLRCSPRSGDLSVYWYQQSLDQGLQFLIQYYNGEERAKGNILERFSAQQFPDLHSELNLSSLELGDSALYFCASSGSFSPYEQYFGPGTRLTVT.

This sequence joins TRBV12-5 and TRBJ2-2, with 8 nucleotides matching TRBD1. Germline assignment: CDR1 LGHNT and CDR2 FRNRAP. J gave up 0 bases and V 6 bases, and 3 bases lay outside the gene matches. The CDR3 length is 15 residues. CDR3 in DNA: TGTGCTAGTGGCACGGGACAGGCGAACACCGGGGAGCTGTTTTTT. It encodes CASGTGQANTGELFF.

The rearrangement joins TRBV5-4 to TRBJ1-6; TRBD1 matches at 10 bases. The germline gives CDR1 SGHNT, CDR2 YYREEE (reference sequence). The CDR3 runs to 14 residues. With 4 bases clipped from V and 10 bases from J, the junction kept 5 bases outside the gene matches. CDR3 nucleotide sequence: TGTGCCAGCAGCCCAGACAGGGGGCACTCACCCCTCCACTTT. It translates to CASSPDRGHSPLHF.

This chain uses TRBV5-1 with TRBJ2-5, with D possibly TRBD1 on 6 matching bases. Between the trimmed V and J ends, which lost 0 bases and 0 bases, there was a span of 12 bases. The CDR3 sequence is 16 residues long. Germline V gene sequence: CDR1 SGHRS, CDR2 YFSETQ. The CDR3 sequence: CASSLGQGNYQETQYF. The DNA for the CDR3 is TGCGCCAGCAGCTTGGGGCAGGGGAATTACCAAGAGACCCAGTACTTC.